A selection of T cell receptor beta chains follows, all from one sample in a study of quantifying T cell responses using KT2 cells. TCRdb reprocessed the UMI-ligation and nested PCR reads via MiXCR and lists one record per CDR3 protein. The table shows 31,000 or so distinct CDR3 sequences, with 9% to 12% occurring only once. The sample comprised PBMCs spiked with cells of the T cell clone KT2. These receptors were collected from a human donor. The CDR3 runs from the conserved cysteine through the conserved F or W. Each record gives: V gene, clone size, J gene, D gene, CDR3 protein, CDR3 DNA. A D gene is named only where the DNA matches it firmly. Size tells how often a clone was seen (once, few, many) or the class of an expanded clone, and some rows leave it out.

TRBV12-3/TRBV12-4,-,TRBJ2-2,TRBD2,CASSTGTTRTGGELFF,TGTGCCAGCAGTACCGGGACTACCCGAACAGGCGGGGAGCTGTTTTTT
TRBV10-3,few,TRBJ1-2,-,CAISEGQSYGYTF,TGTGCCATCAGTGAGGGACAGAGTTATGGCTACACCTTC
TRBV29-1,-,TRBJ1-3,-,CSVIRGGDTIYF,TGCAGCGTGATAAGGGGTGGTGACACCATATATTTT
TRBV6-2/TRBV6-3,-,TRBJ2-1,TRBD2,CASRPAGGGNEQFF,TGTGCCAGCAGGCCAGCGGGAGGGGGGAATGAGCAGTTCTTC
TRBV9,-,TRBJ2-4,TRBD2,CASSALAGGLVKNIQYF,TGTGCCAGCAGCGCCTTAGCGGGGGGGCTTGTCAAAAACATTCAGTACTTC
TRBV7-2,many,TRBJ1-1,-,CASSLVSGLVNTEAFF,TGTGCCAGCAGCTTAGTGTCGGGACTCGTGAACACTGAAGCTTTCTTT
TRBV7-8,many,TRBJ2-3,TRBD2,CASGRTRDTQYF,TGTGCCAGCGGTAGGACTAGGGATACGCAGTATTTT
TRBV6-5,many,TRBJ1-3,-,CASSPTDSQSSGNTIYF,TGTGCCAGCAGTCCCACGGACAGCCAGAGCTCTGGAAACACCATATATTTT
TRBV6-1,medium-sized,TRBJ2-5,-,CASSEVSGGGETQYF,TGTGCCAGCAGTGAAGTCTCCGGGGGCGGGGAGACCCAGTACTTC
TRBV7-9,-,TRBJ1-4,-,CASSRTATNEKLFF,TGTGCCAGCAGCAGGACGGCAACTAATGAAAAACTGTTTTTT
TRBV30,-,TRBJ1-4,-,CAWSTRRIEKLFF,TGTGCCTGGAGTACAAGACGGATCGAAAAACTGTTTTTT
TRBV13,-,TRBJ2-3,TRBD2,CASLLAGRATQYF,TGTGCCAGCCTTCTAGCGGGGCGCGCTACGCAGTATTTT
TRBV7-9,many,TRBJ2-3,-,CASSLPTDNTDTQYF,TGTGCCAGCAGCTTACCCACGGACAACACAGATACGCAGTATTTT
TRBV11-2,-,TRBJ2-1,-,CASSLDLPADEQFF,TGTGCCAGCAGCTTAGATCTCCCAGCAGATGAGCAGTTCTTC
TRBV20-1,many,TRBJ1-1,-,CSATTDSVGTEAFF,TGCAGTGCCACAACGGACTCTGTCGGCACTGAAGCTTTCTTT
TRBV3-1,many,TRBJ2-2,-,CASSQGRANTGELFF,TGTGCCAGCAGCCAAGGACGCGCCAACACCGGGGAGCTGTTTTTT
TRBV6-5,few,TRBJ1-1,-,CASSSPMGGEAFF,TGTGCCAGCAGTTCGCCGATGGGGGGTGAAGCTTTCTTT
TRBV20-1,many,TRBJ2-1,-,CSAQLEGPFNEQFF,TGCAGTGCCCAACTAGAGGGTCCCTTCAATGAGCAGTTCTTC
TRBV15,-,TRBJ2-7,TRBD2,CATSRDQREFYEQYF,TGTGCCACCAGCAGAGATCAGCGGGAGTTCTACGAGCAGTACTTC
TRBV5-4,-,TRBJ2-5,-,CASSPTLGEETQYF,TGTGCCAGCAGCCCGACACTAGGTGAAGAGACCCAGTACTTC
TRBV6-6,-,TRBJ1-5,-,CASSYRENQPQHF,TGTGCCAGCAGTTACCGGGAGAATCAGCCCCAGCATTTT
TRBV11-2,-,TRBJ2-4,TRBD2,CASSSRGLAGEGNIQYF,TGTGCCAGCAGCTCGCGTGGACTAGCGGGCGAGGGAAACATTCAGTACTTC
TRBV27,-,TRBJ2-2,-,CASSLLRGNTGELFF,TGTGCCAGCAGTTTATTGCGGGGGAACACCGGGGAGCTGTTTTTT
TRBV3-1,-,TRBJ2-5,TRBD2,CASSRLIAGGSQETQYF,TGTGCCAGCAGCCGACTAATAGCGGGAGGATCACAAGAGACCCAGTACTTC